Below, 7 T cell receptor beta chains from the same sample are listed, as sequenced in a study of PD-L1 blockade in urothelial cancer. Data came from immunoSEQ multiplex PCR; TCRdb stores just in-frame clones and leaves some out. The sample holds roughly 38,000 clones, approximately 80% seen once. This specimen was PBMCs, taken around atezolizumab (anti-PD-L1) treatment. The source of these receptors is a man between 70 and 80 years old with urothelial cancer.

This rearrangement joins TRBV11-2 to TRBJ2-5, with D possibly matching TRBD2 (7 bases). There are 14 residues in the CDR3. Trimming removed 5 bases at V and 4 bases at J, with 14 bases between. Germline CDR1 SGHAT, CDR2 FQNNGV. This CDR3 reads CASSPLGGPETQYF. CDR3 nucleotide sequence: TGTGCCAGCAGCCCCCTGGGGGGGCCAGAGACCCAGTACTTC. The whole variable domain, remainder taken from reference TRBV11-2 and TRBJ2-5, is EAGVAQSPRYKIIEKRQSVAFWCNPISGHATLYWYQQILGQGPKLLIQFQNNGVVDDSQLPKDRFSAERLKGVDSTLKIQPAKLEDSAVYLCASSPLGGPETQYFGPGTRLLVL.

Only one count was recorded for this clone. V gene TRBV6-1 combines with J gene TRBJ2-1, with D perhaps TRBD2 (6 bases). V lost 0 bases to trimming and J lost 1 base, with 13 bases between them. The CDR3 consists of 17 residues. The germline CDR1 and CDR2 sequences are MNHNS and SASEGT. The CDR3 nucleotides are TGTGCCAGCAGTGAAGCCCATGGAGGGAGATCCTACAATGAGCAGTTCTTC. It translates to CASSEAHGGRSYNEQFF.

The rearrangement links TRBV28 to TRBJ1-2, with 8 bases lining up with TRBD1. V was clipped by 1 base and J by 4 bases; unmatched bases: 8. CDR3 length equals 16 residues. The V gene's germline CDR1 is MDHEN and CDR2 SYDVKM. The DNA for the CDR3 is TGTGCCAGCAGTTTATCTCAGGGGGCCGGTCTCTATGGCTACACCTTC. This sequence encodes CASSLSQGAGLYGYTF.

The genes are TRBV27 and TRBJ2-3, with 7 bases fitting TRBD1. CDR3 length equals 20 residues. CDR1 is MNHEY and CDR2 is SMNVEV in the germline V gene (reference sequence). With 6 bases clipped from V and 1 base from J, the junction kept 22 bases outside the gene matches. Here the CDR3 reads CASSLQYILEGASGTDTQYF. The CDR3 DNA reads TGTGCCAGCAGCTTACAATATATACTCGAGGGGGCTTCAGGCACAGATACGCAGTATTTT.

This clone has just one count. The chain carries TRBV28 and TRBJ1-1, with TRBD1 matching 10 bases. With 7 bases clipped from V and 4 bases from J, the junction kept 6 bases outside the gene matches. Germline CDR1 MDHEN, CDR2 SYDVKM. CDR3 size: 14 residues. The CDR3 spells CASKPGQGSTEAFF. In DNA, the CDR3 is TGTGCCAGCAAGCCGGGACAGGGGTCCACTGAAGCTTTCTTT.

The gene calls are TRBV19 and TRBJ2-3; 12 nucleotides line up with TRBD2. Germline loops: CDR1 LNHDA, CDR2 SQIVND (reference sequence). The CDR3 is made up of 14 amino acids. V lost 7 bases, J lost 7 bases, and 6 bases stayed unmatched. The CDR3 region has the DNA TGTGCCAGTAAGACTAGCGGGAGTGGGTATACGCAGTATTTT. Protein: CASKTSGSGYTQYF. The whole variable domain, filled in from reference TRBV19 and TRBJ2-3, reads DGGITQSPKYLFRKEGQNVTLSCEQNLNHDAMYWYRQDPGQGLRLIYYSQIVNDFQKGDIAEGYSVSREKKESFPLTVTSAQKNPTAFYLCASKTSGSGYTQYFGPGTRLTVL.

This sequence joins TRBV7-2 and TRBJ2-1; TRBD2 matches at 12 bases. This CDR3 contains 16 residues. Germline V gene sequence: CDR1 SGHTA, CDR2 FQGNSA. The ends lost 1 base at V and 7 bases at J; junction bases unmatched: 5. The CDR3 DNA is TGTGCCAGCAGCTTAGAGACTAGCGGGAGACGGAATGAGCAGTTCTTC. As protein: CASSLETSGRRNEQFF. Full variable domain (missing parts from reference TRBV7-2 and TRBJ2-1): GAGVSQSPSNKVTEKGKDVELRCDPISGHTALYWYRQSLGQGLEFLIYFQGNSAPDKSGLPSDRFSAERTGGSVSTLTIQRTQQEDSAVYLCASSLETSGRRNEQFFGPGTRLTVL.